This T cell receptor (beta chain) was identified during a study of CD8 T cells in ankylosing spondylitis. Study conclusions and caveats: It appeared that ankylosing spondylitis blood was characterized by a TCR beta motif of several highly homologous variants.

With regard to this clonotype: Antigen specificity is unknown.

The CDR3 consists of 13 residues. V lost 3 bases and J lost 2, with 8 bases in between. Germline-derived CDR1 and CDR2 are SGHTA and FQGNSA. TCRdb reprocessed the 5' RACE reads with MiXCR, giving one entry per CDR3 protein. The sample lists over 700,000 distinct CDR3 sequences, under 20% occurring once. Sample: blood, either unsorted or a sorted T cell fraction (not recorded which). This receptor was obtained from a male donor with ankylosing spondylitis. The chain recombines TRBV7-2 with TRBJ2-7; no firm D call. CDR3 protein: CASSFLVPYEQYF. CDR3 nucleotide sequence: TGTGCCAGCAGCTTCCTAGTCCCCTACGAGCAGTACTTC.